The subject of this entry is one T cell receptor (beta chain). This sample stems from a study of blood T cell repertoires in COVID-19. For the study at large: Acute and convalescent COVID-19 samples came from the United States, Italy and Spain.

Original processing notes: Amplification of reference gene primers was used by the study to estimate nucleated cell counts. The repertoire was sequenced with immunoSEQ multiplex PCR; TCRdb's copy has only in-frame clones and lacks some. V and J calls and clone size are as listed in that table; D and trimming were resolved from the DNA. The sample lists 220,000 or so clones, more than 75% seen once, with roughly 2% in the top ten. V lost 3 bases and J lost 2; bases outside the gene matches: 4. The CDR3 extends over 15 amino acids. Germline V gives CDR1 LNHDA, CDR2 SQIVND (reference sequence). Recovered status applied to Cohort 3 donors who had two consecutive negative PCRs. It also applied to those with clearance or with symptom resolution.

The chain couples TRBV19 to TRBJ2-4; 7 bases agree with TRBD2. Sequencing was done on a sample of PBMCs or T cells enriched from blood (not recorded which). The source of this sequence is a woman in her fifties or sixties who had recovered from COVID-19. The CDR3 spells CASSMGGSTKNIQYF. The DNA of the CDR3 is TGTGCCAGTAGTATGGGCGGGAGCACCAAAAACATTCAGTACTTC.